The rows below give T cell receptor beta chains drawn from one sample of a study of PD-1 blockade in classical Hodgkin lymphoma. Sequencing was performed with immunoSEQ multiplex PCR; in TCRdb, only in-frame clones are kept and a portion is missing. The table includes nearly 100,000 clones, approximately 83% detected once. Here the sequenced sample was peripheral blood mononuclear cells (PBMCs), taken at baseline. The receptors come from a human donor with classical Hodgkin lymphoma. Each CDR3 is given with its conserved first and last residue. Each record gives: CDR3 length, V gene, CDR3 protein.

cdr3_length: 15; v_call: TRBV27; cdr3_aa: CASSLSGTGSYGYTF
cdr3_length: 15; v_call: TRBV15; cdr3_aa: CATSRGPPGNQPQHF
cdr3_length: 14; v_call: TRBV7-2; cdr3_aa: CASRSTGQTGELFF
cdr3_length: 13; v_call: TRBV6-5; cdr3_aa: CASSYRHQETQYF
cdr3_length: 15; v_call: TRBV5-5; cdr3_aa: CASSLVAGQNYGYTF
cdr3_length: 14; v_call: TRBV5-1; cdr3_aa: CASSPSGGVEKLFF
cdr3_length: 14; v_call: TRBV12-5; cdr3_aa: CASGFPGGAKGYTF
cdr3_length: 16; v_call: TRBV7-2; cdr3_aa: CASSLVGTGGNTEAFF
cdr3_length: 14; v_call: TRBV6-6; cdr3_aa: CASTNPNSGNTIYF
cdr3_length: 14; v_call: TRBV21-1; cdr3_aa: CASHPGQRHQPQHF
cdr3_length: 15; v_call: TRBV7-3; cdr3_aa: CASSSRLAGADTQYF
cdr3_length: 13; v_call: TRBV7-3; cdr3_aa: CASSLSFEGEQFF
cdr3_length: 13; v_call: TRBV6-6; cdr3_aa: CASSRVGGTEAFF
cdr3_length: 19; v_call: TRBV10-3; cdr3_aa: CAISEPGQGAGRSYNEQFF
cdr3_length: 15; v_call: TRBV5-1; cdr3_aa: CASSLASGRGDTQYF
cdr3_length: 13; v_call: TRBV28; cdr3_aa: CASSFNLDQPQHF
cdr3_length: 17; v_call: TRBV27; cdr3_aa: CASSLLASGSSVDEQFF
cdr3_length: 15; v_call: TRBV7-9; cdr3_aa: CASVLAGGSYNEQFF
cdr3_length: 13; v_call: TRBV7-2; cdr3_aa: CASSLVGNEKLFF
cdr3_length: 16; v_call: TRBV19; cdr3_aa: CASSMAIGTSSYEQYF
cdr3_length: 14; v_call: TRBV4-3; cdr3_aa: CASSHEALSYEQYF
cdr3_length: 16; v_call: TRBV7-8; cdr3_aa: CASSTARVGGNYEQYF
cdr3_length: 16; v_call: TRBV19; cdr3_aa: CASSLRTGLSGNTIYF
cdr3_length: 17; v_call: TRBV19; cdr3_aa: CASSIPSGLARGNTIYF
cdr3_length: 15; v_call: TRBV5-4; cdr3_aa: CASSLAGPFNEKLFF
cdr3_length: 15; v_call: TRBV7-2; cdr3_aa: CASSFGTGPSYEQYF
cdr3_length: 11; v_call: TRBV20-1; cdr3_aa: CSARTAGEAFF
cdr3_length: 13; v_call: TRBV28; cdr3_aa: CASRLQGGYEQYF
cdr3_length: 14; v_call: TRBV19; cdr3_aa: CASSAQGYNQPQHF
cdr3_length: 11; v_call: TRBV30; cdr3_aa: CATGSGDTQYF
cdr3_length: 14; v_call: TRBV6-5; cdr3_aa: CASSYRGAQETQYF
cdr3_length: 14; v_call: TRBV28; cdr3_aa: CASTSMGPTYEQYF
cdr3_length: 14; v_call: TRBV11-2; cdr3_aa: CASRPGLAGGEQFF
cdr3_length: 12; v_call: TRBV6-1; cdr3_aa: CASTGYETEAFF
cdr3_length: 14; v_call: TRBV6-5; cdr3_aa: CASSYSARGSEQYF
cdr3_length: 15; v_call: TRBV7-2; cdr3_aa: CASRVTGTSYDEQFF
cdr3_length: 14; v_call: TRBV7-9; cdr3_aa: CASSFGDPHYEQYF
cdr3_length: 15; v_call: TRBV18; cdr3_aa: CASSPLQGLQETQYF
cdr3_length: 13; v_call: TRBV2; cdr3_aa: CASSGWGTDTQYF
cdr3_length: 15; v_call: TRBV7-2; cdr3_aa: CASRTLAGGDNEQFF
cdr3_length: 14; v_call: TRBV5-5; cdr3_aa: CASSFWLGNQPQHF
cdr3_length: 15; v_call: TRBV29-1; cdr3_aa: CSVWTSGRAIETQYF
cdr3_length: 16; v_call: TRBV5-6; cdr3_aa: CASSLEQGAVNEKLFF
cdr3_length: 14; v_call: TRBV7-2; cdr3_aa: CASSTYITAYEQYF
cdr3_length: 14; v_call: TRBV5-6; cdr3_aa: CASSLKSAQETQYF
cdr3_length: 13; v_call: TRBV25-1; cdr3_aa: CASSELDSYEQYF
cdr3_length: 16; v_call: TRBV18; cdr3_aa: CASSPLSGSYQETQYF
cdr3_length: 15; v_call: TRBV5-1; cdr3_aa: CASRGSAGVSYEQYF
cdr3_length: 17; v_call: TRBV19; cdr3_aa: CASTRRQGAYGANVLTF
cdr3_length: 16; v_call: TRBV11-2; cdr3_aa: CASSLVVGTGAYEQYF
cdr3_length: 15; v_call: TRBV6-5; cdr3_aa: CASRLAGGGTDTQYF
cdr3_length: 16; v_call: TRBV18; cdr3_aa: CASAEGWYNSNQPQHF